This TCR beta chain emerged from a study of blood T cell repertoires in COVID-19. Background on the study: The study drew acute and convalescent COVID-19 samples from the United States, Italy and Spain. Sources were T cells, B-cell-depleted T cells, or PBMCs; the material itself was cDNA or gDNA.

Original processing notes: Estimated nucleated cell counts came from reference gene primer amplification. Sequenced by immunoSEQ multiplex PCR; TCRdb stores in-frame clones only, minus some. D and trimming come from the DNA, and the V and J calls and clone size come from that table. There are about 94,000 clones in the sample; over 75% occur only once, and roughly 4.5% lies in the top ten. Deletions cut 4 bases from V and 1 base from J, with 14 bases between. Germline loops: CDR1 LGHDT, CDR2 YNNKEL (reference sequence). The CDR3 is 15 amino acids. This receptor was taken from a woman aged 80 or over with acute or convalescent COVID-19. The chain uses TRBV3-1 (or the pseudogene TRBV3-2) and TRBJ2-7, with D possibly TRBD2 on 5 matching bases. Sequenced sample: peripheral blood. The CDR3 protein is CASSLTSAESYEQYF. CDR3 DNA: TGTGCCAGCAGCCTTACCTCAGCGGAGTCCTACGAGCAGTACTTC.